This record looks at one T cell receptor (beta chain) sequence and its context. What it binds is not known. Unique molecular identifiers were present on cDNA, and template switching added a universal primer site. MiXCR was run by TCRdb on the 5' RACE reads, yielding one entry per CDR3 protein. This repertoire shows 450,000 to 650,000 distinct CDR3 sequences, approximately 16% found once; its top ten account for more than 0.4%. The data were taken from a study of identical twins. Findings and limits, study-wide: Insertions were fewer in abundant cord blood beta clonotypes, whereas memory repertoires showed none of this pattern.

This sample was shared with a second study, whose subject was yellow fever vaccine responses in identical twins.

The source of this sequence is a young woman in good health. The specimen was CD4+ T cells sorted from blood.

DNA for the CDR3: TGTGCCAGCAGACTAGGCGGGGGTGGTGAGCAGTACTTC. Translating it yields CASRLGGGGEQYF. The V call is TRBV28, the J call TRBJ2-7; 7 nucleotides match TRBD2. Looked up from germline, CDR1 is MDHEN and CDR2 is SYDVKM. V gave up 6 bases and J gave up 7 bases; unmatched junction bases: 9. CDR3 length: 13 residues.